What follows are 5 T cell receptor beta chains derived from one specimen sequenced in a study of blood T cell repertoires in COVID-19. TCRdb's copy holds only in-frame clones and misses some; the assay was immunoSEQ multiplex PCR. The sample has 23,000 or so clones, around 90% seen once; the top ten hold 15% to 20%. Sequenced: peripheral blood. These receptors originate from a human donor in a cohort sampled during active COVID-19.

CDR3 nucleotides: TGTGCCAGCAGGACAGGGATCGGGGAGCTGTTTTTT. It encodes CASRTGIGELFF. This chain links TRBV27 with TRBJ2-2, with 7 bases identical to TRBD1. Germline V gene lookup returns CDR1 MNHEY and CDR2 SMNVEV (reference sequence). Trimming at V came to 6 bases and at J to 7 bases, leaving 2 bases not matched to a gene. The CDR3 totals 12 residues.

This clone has a handful of counts. J is TRBJ1-5 and V is TRBV18; 7 bases fit TRBD1. CDR3 size: 15 residues. V lost 2 bases to trimming and J lost 3 bases; unmatched junction nucleotides: 4. Germline values: CDR1 KGHSH, CDR2 LQKENI. This CDR3 is CASSPSRGNNQPQHF. The CDR3 nucleotides read TGTGCCAGCTCACCAAGCAGGGGGAACAATCAGCCCCAGCATTTT.

V gene TRBV7-8 combines with J gene TRBJ2-1, with TRBD1 as a possible D gene (6 bases). V was pared by 5 bases and J by 4 bases, with 9 bases between. Germline V gene lookup returns CDR1 SGHVS and CDR2 FQNEAQ. The CDR3 runs to 13 residues. In DNA, the CDR3 is TGTGCCAGCAGCACGACAGGTTACAATGAGCAGTTCTTC. As protein: CASSTTGYNEQFF.

V and J are TRBV7-2 and TRBJ1-4, with D possibly being TRBD1 (6 bases). There are 14 residues in the CDR3. CDR1 and CDR2 (germline): SGHTA, FQGNSA. The ends were cut back, 6 bases at V and 7 bases at J, with 15 bases in the middle. CDR3 nucleotide sequence: TGTGCCAGCAGTCCCTTGGGGGCGAGTGAAAAACTGTTTTTT. This sequence encodes CASSPLGASEKLFF.

A word on this clone: The sample holds other DNA sequences that translate to the same CDR3. The CDR3 DNA follows: TGCGCCAGCAGCCAAGGTGGGACAGAGAGCTATAATTCACCCCTCCACTTT. It yields the protein CASSQGGTESYNSPLHF. The rearrangement joins TRBV4-3 to TRBJ1-6; 7 nucleotides line up with TRBD1. The CDR3 sequence is 17 residues long. The V gene end was trimmed by 1 base and the J gene end by 3 bases; junction bases not matched to a gene: 6. Germline values: CDR1 LGHNA, CDR2 YSLEER.